This T cell receptor (beta chain) was found in a study of T cell responses to AZD1222 COVID-19 vaccine. General study results and limits: The sample set comprised mostly white British donors with more females, and clonal diversity was possibly underestimated.

A word on this clone: The target antigen is unknown.

J gave up 10 bases and V 1 base, and 6 bases lay outside the gene matches. Germline values: CDR1 SGHNT, CDR2 YYREEE (reference sequence). This CDR3 region has 13 residues. TCRdb's copy holds only in-frame clones and misses some; the assay was immunoSEQ multiplex PCR. In the table there are over 150,000 clones, approximately 92% of which are singletons. Material: peripheral blood, obtained on day 0 of AZD1222 vaccination. The chain employs TRBV5-4 and TRBJ1-1, with 8 bases that match TRBD1. This TCR came from an adult in good health. The CDR3 is CASSLQGAPGAFF. DNA of the CDR3: TGTGCCAGCAGCTTGCAGGGGGCCCCGGGAGCTTTCTTT.